A single T cell receptor beta chain is shown here with its context. There is no known antigen for this receptor. The input lacks base qualities; no much larger clone sits a single base away. This record comes from a study of cytomegalovirus exposure and HLA in healthy donors (TCRdb year 2017). In terms of the full investigation: According to an earlier analysis of a few hundred of the donors, 150 million to 200 million T cells yielded approximately 120 million unique TCR beta sequences and approximately 280 Gb of sequence data. About 300 gigabases of sequencing data and approximately 85 million unique TCR sequences were included in an early release covering roughly 700 HLA-typed donors. Of the roughly 410 genotyped donors, approximately 80% were placed in the genetic ancestry cluster associated with self-reported Caucasian donors. The study aimed to test whether signatures of past pathogen exposure could be identified by cataloging public T cell receptors. Using immunosequencing, the study profiled T cell repertoires from 500 to 800 subjects and related those repertoires to cytomegalovirus serostatus. Along with the approximately 650-subject first cohort, a separate validation cohort of over 90 different subjects was used. High-throughput TCR immunosequencing, statistical association of individual TCRs with disease status, and machine learning were combined to predict cytomegalovirus infection status. In a later analysis, previously published TCR beta repertoires from about 670 donors were re-analyzed and high-resolution HLA genotyping was added so that TCR occurrence patterns could be studied. The later analysis used no new phenotypic data to find candidate immune exposures, relying instead on TCR beta sequences and their occurrence across donors. In an earlier analysis of 500 to 650 of the donors, high-throughput TCR beta sequencing was used to judge whether each TCR beta V gene segment behaved as functional or pseudogenic. Donor age, sex, ethnicity and CMV serostatus were compiled alongside the repertoire data. A later genetic analysis used genome-wide SNP genotypes for about 60% of the roughly 670 donors, treating that subset as a discovery cohort. All discovery cohort repertoires had been generated using a single sequencing platform. Class I and class II HLA loci were covered by the typing at four-digit resolution. The number of donors typed differed by locus, with 629-630 for A, B, C, DRB1 and DQB1, more than 500 for DQA1, 600 to 610 for DPA1, and some 440 for DPB1. Because of strong linkage in the cohort, roughly five DR-DQ haplotypes were treated as single units for association and clustering. Among several hundred genotyped donors of the cohort, an average of approximately 240,000 unique TCR beta nucleotide sequences was sequenced per donor, of which about 18% were non-productive. What the research found in general, with its limitations: According to a later analysis, most CMV-associated TCR beta chains appeared to be HLA-restricted, and the HLA associations seemed to be driven largely by CMV exposure. Because counts were too low, approximately 18 rarely observed V segments, including chromosome 9 orphons, were excluded from the earlier analysis of around 590 of the donors. The authors suggested that the approach could potentially be extended to other disease states and immunological phenotypes. According to a later genetic analysis, donors in an Asian-associated ancestry cluster had fewer N-insertions in productive TCRs than the approximately 700-donor mean. In a later analysis, HLA-associated TCR beta chains were found to be more clonally expanded and to have lower generation probabilities than equally common non-associated chains. When HLA alleles, especially DR and DQ, strongly co-occurred, attributing TCR associations to individual alleles was difficult. Because the 87-base-pair reads could not distinguish some IMGT-functional V segments, including TRBV6-2 and TRBV6-3, those segments were excluded. An association between a missense DCLRE1C variant and V-gene and J-gene trimming of TCR beta chains was found in a later genetic analysis and replicated in an independent cohort. A cluster of highly shared sequence variants was judged likely to represent a technical artifact of the sequencing pipeline. Correlated functional status among segregating V segments might reflect linkage disequilibrium, but an unknown experimental factor could not be ruled out. The only immune exposure information available for the cohort was CMV serostatus. A later analysis associated approximately 17,000 TCR beta sequences with specific HLA alleles at a false discovery rate of 0.05. Three of the identified cytomegalovirus-associated TCR beta chains were confirmed in vitro to be specific for cytomegalovirus antigens. In a later analysis, the rate of TCR association differed among HLA loci, with DRB1 alleles having the most associated TCRs and HLA-C alleles having the fewest. In a later analysis, several top co-occurrence clusters were reported to appear linked to parvovirus B19, influenza, CMV and Epstein-Barr virus. A further reported finding was that TCR beta sequences accurately predicted the HLA-A and HLA-B alleles for most subjects in the first cohort. Sequencing depth was assumed to be roughly uniform across donors in the presence/absence analyses, though that assumption may not hold. Broadly in line with IMGT annotations, most TCR beta V segments showed up in productive rearrangements about 87% or about 30% of the time in an earlier analysis of approximately 640 of the donors. The classifier was reported to diagnose cytomegalovirus status with high specificity and sensitivity in both the original cohort and the validation cohort. Because HLA typing was missing for some donors at each locus, association tests included only the typed subset. Only TCR beta chains were sequenced in this cohort, and the absence of alpha or paired-chain data limited detectable features. A total of about 180 TCR beta chains were listed by the study as associated with cytomegalovirus. Most TCR sequences were observed very rarely across donors, whereas some public TCRs were present in many individuals.

The cohort comprised 666 healthy bone marrow donors. At the time of sampling, every cohort member was nominally healthy, though immune exposures that went unrecorded were likely present. The donor was CMV seronegative and belonged to the group of roughly 330 seronegative cohort members. A peripheral blood sample was provided by each donor, and peripheral blood mononuclear cells were used for TCR beta sequencing. Genomic DNA was extracted from the blood cell samples with the Qiagen DNeasy Blood Extraction Kit. Receptors were amplified or captured by the immunoSEQ multiplex PCR assay. A mixture of 60 forward primers for TCR Vbeta segments and 13 reverse primers for TCR Jbeta segments was used in the multiplex PCR. A multiplex PCR assay on genomic DNA amplified the CDR3 region of rearranged TCR beta genes. On the Illumina HiSeq System, the amplified TCR beta libraries were sequenced as 87-base-pair reads. The published analysis was carried out like this. A later analysis tallied roughly 76 million unique TCR beta chains across the 666 repertoires, and about 10 million of those chains were shared by two or more donors. Raw reads were error-corrected and collapsed into unique sequences by a nearest-neighbor algorithm in which closely related sequences were merged to remove PCR and sequencing errors. V, D and J gene segments were assigned by aligning CDR3 sequences to IMGT reference sequences. For a sequence to be retained, at least a six-nucleotide match to both a V gene segment and a J gene segment was required. Rearrangements were classified as productive when the CDR3 lacked stop codons and remained in frame with V and J, and all other rearrangements were classified as non-productive. CDR3 was defined by IMGT convention, running from the second conserved V-encoded cysteine to the conserved J-encoded phenylalanine. The earlier analysis of about 620 of the donors excluded sequences that lacked an unambiguous match to a single V gene segment. In an earlier analysis of several hundred of the donors, V segments were called functional above 56.7% productive rearrangements and were called segregating when the between-donor standard deviation exceeded 5%. A statistical classification framework was developed to diagnose cytomegalovirus status using the catalog of TCR beta chain sequences. In a later analysis, TCR nucleotide sequences were compared against IMGT/GENE-DB human TR gene sequences so that V and J genes could be assigned. A later analysis assigned CDR3 sequences and most-parsimonious VDJ recombination scenarios with the TCRdist pipeline. In a later analysis, every TCR beta chain was defined by the combination of its CDR3 amino acid sequence and its V-gene family, and reads without a unique V-gene family were dropped. In a later analysis, approximately 590 highly shared, low-generation-probability nucleotide sequences were removed to address suspected cross-contamination and a sequencing artifact. In a later analysis, a clonal expansion index for each public chain was calculated from normalized within-repertoire ranks of inferred template counts. In a later analysis, generation probabilities were computed with a VDJ recombination model fitted to out-of-frame rearrangements, and the resulting probabilities were checked against IGoR. In a later analysis, TCR-TCR, TCR-HLA and TCR-CMV co-occurrence was scored with hypergeometric tests, and a repertoire-size bias correction was applied to TCR pairs. In a later analysis, false discovery rates were estimated by permuting HLA or CMV assignments 20 times. In a later analysis, co-occurring TCRs were grouped using DBSCAN, with TCRdist sequence similarity added in when clustering inside HLA-allele-positive subsets. Repertoires with fewer than 30,000 or more than 120,000 public chains were left out of co-occurrence clustering, as were about five repertoires with anomalous nucleotide sharing. What TCRdb holds here is the immuneACCESS table cut down to in-frame rearrangements. Part of the clones is not present; checked against another copy, under half of the missing clones reflect an unresolved V gene, and the others are unexplained. V and J calls and clone size are given by that table; D and trimming were obtained from the DNA. This sample holds about 130,000 clones; less than 80% were observed only once. The top ten clonotypes cover about 3.3% of the sample.

Including cysteine and phenylalanine, the CDR3 has 14 amino acids. The read is trimmed to its CDR3 DNA, 42 bases read in frame from base 1. The germline V gene (reference sequence) yields LNHNV for CDR1 and YYDKDF for CDR2. V is clipped by 5 bases and J by 0 bases, and the sequence between their germline boundaries is 10 bases long. This receptor was identified in a woman aged 45-65 years in good health and CMV-seronegative. The sample taken for sequencing was PBMCs. The sequence links TRBV15 to TRBJ1-2; no confident D gene assignment can be made. The nucleotide sequence reads TGTGCCACCAGCCATGCAGGCACTAACTATGGCTACACCTTC. It encodes CATSHAGTNYGYTF.